This T cell receptor (beta chain) originates from a study of blood T cell repertoires in COVID-19 (TCRdb year 2020). For the wider study: Collaborator samples came from the United States, Italy and Spain and covered acute and convalescent phases of COVID-19. The material from the prospective study consisted of cDNA or gDNA derived from T cells, B-cell-depleted T cells, or PBMCs. Deeply sampled blood TCRbeta repertoires from subjects exposed to, actively infected with, or recovered from COVID-19 were included in the dataset. The repertoires were made available in a free public database intended to serve as a resource for research on the immune response to SARS-CoV-2. The samples were drawn from two sources: the first 160 participants of the ongoing ImmuneRACE study, and 1,000 to 1,500 subjects contributed by 6 global collaborators. Sample metadata almost always included a de-identified subject ID, COVID-19 status, age in years and sex. Where available, HLA class I and class II types were obtained from metadata supplied by the sample provider rather than from assay-based typing. What the authors observed across the whole study: The amount of clinical and demographic metadata varied by source and participant and was provided uncurated.

The collaborating institutions used their own protocols to collect whole blood in K2EDTA tubes. For TCRbeta analysis, collaborators shipped samples as frozen whole blood, isolated PBMCs, or DNA extracted from either of those sample types. The immunoSEQ Assay, a bias-controlled multiplex PCR, was used to amplify TCRbeta CDR3 regions from genomic DNA. Processing in the source paper ran as follows. Nucleated cell counts per sample were estimated from amplification of reference gene primers within the assay. Sequence reads were collapsed and filtered to measure the absolute abundance of every unique TCRbeta CDR3 rearrangement. Productive Simpson clonality was computed per sample as the square root of Simpson's diversity index over productive rearrangements. TCRdb retrieved this table from immuneACCESS and kept in-frame rearrangements only. Not all clones are present; in checked studies, unresolved V genes account for under half, and no reason is known for the remainder. V and J calls and clone size are given by that table; D and trimming were obtained from the DNA. This sample gives 43,000 or so clones in total; roughly nine tenths of them show up just once. The ten largest account for 5% to 7% of the sample.

About this clone: What antigen it recognizes has not been identified. It has no much larger one-base neighbor in the sample; base qualities were not kept.

The junction shows trimming of 5 bases on V and 3 bases on J, plus 12 bases between the germline ends. Reading from cysteine to phenylalanine, the CDR3 counts 14 amino acids. Only CDR3 DNA is held: 42 bases, read in frame from base 1. From the germline V gene, CDR1 is SGHTA and CDR2 is FQGNSA. The clonotype comes from a human donor in a cohort sampled during active COVID-19. The sequenced material came from peripheral blood. The chain couples TRBV7-2 to TRBJ2-3, and possibly TRBD2, on 5 matching bases. The DNA reads as follows: TGTGCCAGCAGCCCCTGGGGAGTAACAGATACGCAGTATTTT. Translated, this gives CASSPWGVTDTQYF.